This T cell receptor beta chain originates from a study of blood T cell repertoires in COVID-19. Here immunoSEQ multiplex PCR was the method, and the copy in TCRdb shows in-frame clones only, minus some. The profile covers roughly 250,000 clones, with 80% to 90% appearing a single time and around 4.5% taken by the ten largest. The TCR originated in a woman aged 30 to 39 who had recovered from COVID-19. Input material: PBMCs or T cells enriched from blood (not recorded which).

The CDR3 sequence: CASSGTSGTTDTQYF. CDR3 nucleotide sequence: TGTGCCAGCAGCGGGACTAGCGGTACCACAGATACGCAGTATTTT. The genes are TRBV6-4 and TRBJ2-3, with 11 positions matching TRBD2. The germline V gene encodes CDR1 MRHNA and CDR2 SNTAGT. CDR3 size: 15 residues. The trim removed 6 bases at V and 2 bases at J, leaving 4 bases unmatched.